These T cell receptor beta chains were read from a single sample in a study of T cells in Graves' hyperthyroidism and ophthalmopathy. From the multiplex PCR reads, TCRdb called clonotypes with MiXCR, one entry per CDR3 protein. This repertoire shows around 450,000 distinct CDR3 sequences, roughly 14% found once; its top ten account for 13% to 15%. Sequenced: blood. The receptors originated from a woman under 30 with Graves' hyperthyroidism. Both conserved end residues are part of each CDR3. The order of the fields is D gene, J gene, V gene, clone size, CDR3 protein, CDR3 DNA. D genes are given only for firm matches. For some rows the clone size is stated as once, few or many, or as a class when expanded; others skip it.

>-|TRBJ2-1|TRBV6-1|few
CASRFYSGEQFF
TGTGCCAGCAGATTTTACTCCGGAGAGCAGTTCTTC
>-|TRBJ1-5|TRBV7-2|many
CASSPRGDQPQHF
TGTGCCAGCAGCCCGAGAGGGGATCAGCCCCAGCATTTT
>-|TRBJ2-4|TRBV12-3/TRBV12-4|few
CASTQQGNKNIQYF
TGTGCCAGCACCCAACAGGGAAACAAAAACATTCAGTACTTC
>-|TRBJ1-1|TRBV7-9|few
CASGGSFPEAFF
TGTGCCAGCGGGGGGAGTTTCCCTGAAGCTTTCTTT
>-|TRBJ1-5|TRBV28|many
CASSLSGRPEPQHF
TGTGCCAGCAGTTTATCGGGCAGGCCGGAGCCCCAGCATTTT
>TRBD2|TRBJ2-5|TRBV28|few
CASSLSIAGVGETQYF
TGTGCCAGCAGTTTATCTATAGCGGGAGTCGGGGAGACCCAGTACTTC
>-|TRBJ2-7|TRBV27|few
CASREFRAGSYEQYF
TGTGCCAGCAGGGAGTTCAGGGCTGGGTCCTACGAGCAGTACTTC
>-|TRBJ2-3|TRBV9|-
CASSVAKLRDTQYF
TGTGCCAGCAGCGTAGCTAAGTTACGGGATACGCAGTATTTT
>-|TRBJ2-2|TRBV14|once
CASSPQTGLITGELFF
TGTGCCAGCAGCCCTCAGACGGGACTTATAACCGGGGAGCTGTTTTTT
>TRBD1|TRBJ1-2|TRBV2|many
CASSDPGQGVGGYTF
TGTGCCAGCAGTGACCCCGGACAGGGGGTAGGAGGCTACACCTTC
>TRBD1|TRBJ1-1|TRBV5-1|-
CASSPGTGSSHTEAFF
TGCGCCAGCAGCCCCGGGACAGGGTCATCTCACACTGAAGCTTTCTTT
>TRBD2|TRBJ2-1|TRBV19|few
CASSIARLAGGPGEQFF
TGTGCCAGTAGTATCGCTCGGCTAGCGGGAGGGCCTGGGGAGCAGTTCTTC
>TRBD1|TRBJ1-6|TRBV28|many
CASMRGQGISPLHF
TGTGCCAGCATGCGGGGACAGGGGATATCACCCCTCCACTTT
>-|TRBJ2-1|TRBV7-2|-
CASGGRGDNEQFF
TGTGCCAGCGGCGGAAGAGGTGACAATGAGCAGTTCTTC
>TRBD2|TRBJ2-5|TRBV15|many
CATSRGTSELQQTQYF
TGTGCCACCAGCAGAGGGACTAGCGAACTTCAGCAGACCCAGTACTTC
>-|TRBJ1-3|TRBV2|-
CASSEINSGNTIYF
TGTGCCAGCAGTGAAATTAACTCTGGAAACACCATATATTTT
>TRBD1|TRBJ2-1|TRBV5-1|many
CASSMTGLWNEQFF
TGCGCCAGCAGTATGACAGGGCTATGGAATGAGCAGTTCTTC
>-|TRBJ1-4|TRBV3-1|many
CASSPRLGWANEKLFF
TGTGCCAGCAGCCCCCGTCTTGGATGGGCTAATGAAAAACTGTTTTTT
>TRBD2|TRBJ2-3|TRBV20-1|many
CSARDLLAGFTDTQYF
TGCAGTGCTAGGGACCTTCTAGCGGGGTTCACAGATACGCAGTATTTT
>TRBD1|TRBJ2-7|TRBV29-1|-
CSVWDSYEQYF
TGCAGCGTTTGGGACAGCTACGAGCAGTACTTC
>-|TRBJ1-4|TRBV28|few
CASSFPTGPNEKLFF
TGTGCCAGCAGTTTCCCTACCGGGCCTAATGAAAAACTGTTTTTT
>TRBD2|TRBJ2-3|TRBV12-3/TRBV12-4|few
CASRNSGGANPPGTQYF
TGTGCCAGCAGAAATAGCGGGGGGGCAAATCCTCCCGGTACGCAGTATTTT
>TRBD2|TRBJ2-2|TRBV14|few
CASATGLAAGELFF
TGTGCCAGCGCCACGGGACTAGCGGCCGGGGAGCTGTTTTTT
>TRBD1|TRBJ2-6|TRBV7-9|many
CASSLRRDRPHSGANVLTF
TGTGCCAGCAGCCTCCGCAGGGACAGGCCACACTCTGGGGCCAACGTCCTGACTTTC
>TRBD1|TRBJ1-4|TRBV11-2|-
CASSDSTGGYEKLFF
TGTGCCAGCAGCGACTCGACAGGGGGATATGAAAAACTGTTTTTT
>-|TRBJ2-7|TRBV5-1|many
CASSLVRFYEQYF
TGCGCCAGCAGCTTGGTACGGTTCTACGAGCAGTACTTC
>-|TRBJ1-1|TRBV27|few
CASSLSGSPTEAFF
TGTGCCAGCAGTTTATCGGGATCCCCCACTGAAGCTTTCTTT
>TRBD2|TRBJ2-3|TRBV4-3|few
CASSQIAGGLDTQYF
TGCGCCAGCAGCCAAATAGCGGGGGGCCTAGATACGCAGTATTTT
>TRBD2|TRBJ2-7|TRBV7-2|medium-sized
CASSFRTSGGSEQYF
TGTGCCAGCAGCTTTCGGACTAGCGGAGGATCCGAGCAGTACTTC
>-|TRBJ1-6|TRBV3-1|many
CASSPSPERNSPLHF
TGTGCCAGCAGCCCCTCTCCGGAAAGGAATTCACCCCTCCACTTT
>-|TRBJ2-7|TRBV28|many
CASSSAPHYEQYF
TGTGCCAGCAGTTCAGCGCCACACTACGAGCAGTACTTC
>-|TRBJ2-2|TRBV7-2|-
CASSHAATGELFF
TGTGCCAGCAGCCATGCGGCCACCGGGGAGCTGTTTTTT
>-|TRBJ2-3|TRBV28|many
CASSLVEPNTDTQYF
TGTGCCAGCAGTTTGGTTGAGCCGAACACAGATACGCAGTATTTT
>TRBD1|TRBJ1-2|TRBV20-1|few
CSARDVGQGAYGYTF
TGCAGTGCTAGAGATGTGGGACAGGGGGCGTATGGCTACACCTTC
>-|TRBJ1-1|TRBV5-1|-
CASSLGVAGPKTEAFF
TGCGCCAGCAGCTTAGGAGTTGCAGGGCCTAAAACTGAAGCTTTCTTT
>-|TRBJ1-2|TRBV24-1|-
CATSDFSSGYTF
TGTGCCACCAGTGATTTCAGTAGTGGCTACACCTTC
>TRBD2|TRBJ2-1|TRBV4-1|few
CASSHSSGRASGFVYEQFF
TGCGCCAGCAGCCACAGTAGCGGGAGGGCCTCGGGGTTCGTATATGAGCAGTTCTTC
>-|TRBJ1-3|TRBV9|few
CASSVSRGNTIYF
TGTGCCAGCAGCGTCTCGAGAGGAAACACCATATATTTT
>TRBD2|TRBJ2-7|TRBV14|many
CASSQASGRPYEQYF
TGTGCCAGCAGCCAAGCTAGCGGGAGACCCTACGAGCAGTACTTC
>-|TRBJ1-5|TRBV5-8|-
CASTNFGSNQPQHF
TGTGCCAGCACCAACTTTGGTAGCAATCAGCCCCAGCATTTT
>-|TRBJ2-2|TRBV11-3|few
CASSSTGDTGELFF
TGTGCCAGCAGCTCGACAGGCGACACCGGGGAGCTGTTTTTT
>TRBD2|TRBJ2-7|TRBV7-9|many
CASSSTRLALSYEQYF
TGTGCCAGCAGCTCAACAAGACTAGCCCTCTCCTACGAGCAGTACTTC
>-|TRBJ1-2|TRBV6-2/TRBV6-3|few
CASSYELDKLYGYTF
TGTGCCAGCAGTTACGAGTTGGACAAGCTCTATGGCTACACCTTC
>-|TRBJ1-1|TRBV11-2|many
CASSLGRVGGTEAFF
TGTGCCAGCAGCTTAGGACGGGTCGGCGGCACTGAAGCTTTCTTT
>-|TRBJ2-2|TRBV6-2/TRBV6-3|-
CASHWRGLSGTGELFF
TGTGCCAGTCATTGGAGGGGGCTATCTGGGACCGGGGAGCTGTTTTTT
>-|TRBJ2-1|TRBV12-3/TRBV12-4|-
CASSLSAAEQFF
TGTGCCAGCAGTTTATCAGCAGCAGAGCAGTTCTTC
>-|TRBJ2-5|TRBV15|-
CATSRGSKETQYF
TGTGCCACCAGCAGAGGCAGCAAAGAGACCCAGTACTTC
>-|TRBJ1-2|TRBV20-1|-
CSASRQNNYGYTF
TGCAGTGCTAGTCGTCAGAACAACTATGGCTACACCTTC
>-|TRBJ1-4|TRBV20-1|few
CSARGGGRRGEGDEKLFF
TGCAGTGCTAGAGGTGGCGGAAGGCGAGGTGAAGGCGATGAAAAACTGTTTTTT
>TRBD2|TRBJ2-5|TRBV13|-
CASSLERESQETQYF
TGTGCCAGCAGCTTGGAGCGGGAGTCCCAAGAGACCCAGTACTTC
>TRBD1|TRBJ1-5|TRBV6-5|-
CASSYSGQGAPQHF
TGTGCCAGCAGTTACTCGGGACAGGGGGCTCCCCAGCATTTT
>-|TRBJ1-1|TRBV7-8|many
CASSLLQGKTEAFF
TGTGCCAGCAGCTTGTTACAGGGAAAAACTGAAGCTTTCTTT
>-|TRBJ2-7|TRBV28|many
CASSPLLPTGTPIYVEQYF
TGTGCCAGCAGTCCACTTTTACCAACCGGGACCCCCATCTACGTAGAGCAGTACTTC
>TRBD1|TRBJ1-1|TRBV7-3|few
CASSPGQAKNTEAFF
TGTGCCAGCAGCCCAGGACAGGCAAAGAACACTGAAGCTTTCTTT
>-|TRBJ2-3|TRBV6-2/TRBV6-3|few
CASSERVKDSKGTDTQYF
TGTGCCAGCAGCGAGAGGGTAAAGGACTCAAAGGGCACAGATACGCAGTATTTT
>-|TRBJ1-4|TRBV12-5|few
CASGLKPWTTQEKLFF
TGTGCTAGTGGTTTGAAGCCCTGGACCACCCAAGAAAAACTGTTTTTT
>-|TRBJ2-5|TRBV7-9|many
CASRPGSQETQYF
TGTGCCAGCCGGCCGGGTAGCCAAGAGACCCAGTACTTC
>-|TRBJ1-3|TRBV13|many
CASSLRGAGNTIYF
TGTGCCAGCAGCTTGAGGGGGGCCGGAAACACCATATATTTT
>-|TRBJ2-1|TRBV6-6|few
CASSYSGRHEQFF
TGTGCCAGCAGTTACTCAGGGAGGCATGAGCAGTTCTTC